The 16 T cell receptor beta chains in this list originate from one sample, sequenced in a study of glioma-infiltrating T cells after dendritic cell vaccination. Clones were sequenced by immunoSEQ multiplex PCR, and TCRdb holds only the in-frame ones, with some missing. The sample holds fewer than 11,000 clones, 70% to 85% seen once. Time point described: after dendritic cell vaccination, including at tumor progression/relapse. The material was blood, obtained after dendritic cell vaccination. These receptors originate from a human donor with glioblastoma.

This chain links TRBV27 with TRBJ2-5, with a possible D match to TRBD1 (6 bases). Germline loops: CDR1 MNHEY, CDR2 SMNVEV (reference sequence). The V and J ends lost 2 bases and 1 base respectively, with 8 bases between them. This CDR3 comprises 14 residues. CDR3 sequence: CASSLTGRQETQYF. In nucleotides, the CDR3 is TGTGCCAGCAGTTTAACAGGGCGCCAAGAGACCCAGTACTTC.

The chain couples TRBV7-6 to TRBJ1-4; 8 bases are shared with TRBD1. Unmatched junction bases numbered 6, after V lost 5 bases and J lost 1 base. The length of the CDR3 is 16 residues. The germline gives CDR1 SGHVS, CDR2 FNYEAQ. The DNA for the CDR3 is TGTGCCAGCAGCCCGGGACAGGTGAAAACTAATGAAAAACTGTTTTTT. This translates into CASSPGQVKTNEKLFF. Full variable domain (rest looked up from reference TRBV7-6 and TRBJ1-4): GAGVSQSPRYKVTKRGQDVALRCDPISGHVSLYWYRQALGQGPEFLTYFNYEAQQDKSGLPNDRFSAERPEGSISTLTIQRTEQRDSAMYRCASSPGQVKTNEKLFFGSGTQLSVL.

This chain connects TRBV19 to TRBJ1-1; 7 bases line up with TRBD1. V was pared by 7 bases and J by 0 bases, with 5 bases of the junction left unmatched. CDR3 length equals 14 residues. Germline V gene data show CDR1 as LNHDA and CDR2 as SQIVND (reference sequence). CDR3 in DNA: TGTGCCAGTAAGGACAGGTACATGAACACTGAAGCTTTCTTT. Residues: CASKDRYMNTEAFF.

In this sample, this clone turned up a few times. Here the CDR3 DNA reads TGCGCCAGCAGCTTGGTAGCGGGAGGGGTCTACGAGCAGTACTTC. It specifies CASSLVAGGVYEQYF. The gene calls are TRBV5-1 and TRBJ2-7; TRBD2 matches at 11 bases. Germline assignment: CDR1 SGHRS and CDR2 YFSETQ. The V and J ends lost 0 bases and 3 bases, in that order; junction bases with no gene match: 2. There are 15 residues in the CDR3.

The chain joins TRBV9 to TRBJ2-1, with D perhaps matching TRBD2 (6 bases). Trimming cost V 7 bases and J 5 bases, with 25 bases left between them. Germline values: CDR1 SGDLS, CDR2 YYNGEE. This CDR3 comprises 17 residues. The CDR3 DNA reads TGTGCCAGCGAGGTTGGTGTGCGGGCGGGACTGGACAATGAGCAGTTCTTC. It codes for CASEVGVRAGLDNEQFF.

This clone was counted a few times. J is TRBJ1-2 and V is TRBV10-1; 8 bases agree with TRBD1. CDR1 WNHNN and CDR2 SYGVQD come from the germline V gene (reference sequence). CDR3 length: 15 amino acids. With 0 bases clipped from V and 6 bases from J, the junction kept 6 bases outside the gene matches. The DNA for the CDR3 is TGCGCCAGCAGTGAGTCCGGACAGGGTGTGGATGGCTACACCTTC. Translation: CASSESGQGVDGYTF.

The chain recombines TRBV6-6 with TRBJ2-7; 10 bases align to TRBD2. Unmatched junction bases numbered 2, after V lost 5 bases and J lost 1 base. This CDR3 contains 14 residues. Germline CDR1 reads MNHNY; CDR2 reads SVGAGI (reference sequence). CDR3 in amino acids: CASSGTSVSYEQYF. The CDR3 coding sequence is TGTGCCAGCAGTGGGACTAGCGTGTCCTACGAGCAGTACTTC.

The rearrangement links TRBV7-3 to TRBJ2-7; 10 nucleotides agree with TRBD2. This CDR3 has 16 residues. Germline values: CDR1 SGHTA, CDR2 FQGTGA. With 10 bases clipped from V and 4 bases from J, the junction kept 16 bases outside the gene matches. The CDR3 DNA reads as TGTGCCATACCCCCCCCCACTAGCGGGATCTATTACGAGCAGTACTTC. Encoded protein: CAIPPPTSGIYYEQYF.

The chain has TRBV18 and TRBJ2-3, with 7 bases aligning to TRBD1. The CDR3 spans 17 residues. J was trimmed by 0 bases and V by 0 bases; bases with no gene match: 6. Germline CDR1 KGHSH, CDR2 LQKENI. The CDR3 loop reads CASSPPGEGQSTDTQYF. Written as DNA, the CDR3 is TGTGCCAGCTCACCACCAGGTGAGGGACAGAGCACAGATACGCAGTATTTT.

The J gene is TRBJ2-5, the V gene TRBV5-6; 7 nucleotides agree with TRBD1. Germline CDR1 is SGHDT and CDR2 is YYEEEE. Losses at the gene ends were 4 bases for V and 5 bases for J; bases not matched to a gene: 5. The length of the CDR3 is 13 residues. The CDR3 coding sequence is TGTGCCAGCAGCCCGGACAGGAGTGAGACCCAGTACTTC. Amino acid sequence: CASSPDRSETQYF.

V usage is TRBV6-1 and J usage is TRBJ2-7, with TRBD1 matching 8 bases. In germline, CDR1 is MNHNS, CDR2 SASEGT. The CDR3 runs to 15 residues. V trimming: 6 bases; J trimming: 7 bases; junction bases outside the gene matches: 14. The CDR3: CASREMAGGGGEQYF. The DNA for the CDR3 is TGTGCCAGCAGAGAGATGGCAGGGGGCGGTGGGGAGCAGTACTTC.

This clone was seen just once. The chain carries TRBV7-9 and TRBJ2-7; 9 bases match TRBD1. The germline V gene has CDR1 SEHNR and CDR2 FQNEAQ (reference sequence). The V segment lost 8 bases and the J segment 1 base; nucleotides outside the gene matches: 9. This CDR3 is built from 15 residues. CDR3 region: CASGRPGQGSYEQYF. The CDR3 DNA is TGTGCCAGCGGAAGGCCGGGACAGGGTTCCTACGAGCAGTACTTC.

CDR3 in DNA: TGTGCCAGCAGCCCCCAAGCGTCCTCCTACGAGCAGTACTTC. It yields the protein CASSPQASSYEQYF. The chain links TRBV7-3 to TRBJ2-7; no definite D call. Germline assignment: CDR1 SGHTA and CDR2 FQGTGA. V was clipped by 5 bases and J by 0 bases, with 11 bases between them. The CDR3 has 14 residues.

The rearrangement joins TRBV6-5 to TRBJ2-1, with 7 bases that match TRBD2. The CDR3 contains 15 residues. Germline loops: CDR1 MNHEY, CDR2 SVGAGI. V lost 2 bases to trimming and J lost 3 bases; unmatched junction nucleotides: 4. The CDR3 DNA follows: TGTGCCAGCAGTTACCTAGCGGCTTACTACAATGAGCAGTTCTTC. Translated: CASSYLAAYYNEQFF.

The chain uses TRBV4-2 and TRBJ2-7; TRBD1 agrees at 8 bases. Germline V gene lookup returns CDR1 LGHNA and CDR2 YNFKEQ. The CDR3 loop spans 15 amino acids. V lost 0 bases, J lost 8 bases, and 9 bases stayed unmatched. CDR3 amino acids: CASSQEDRDELKQYF. DNA for the CDR3: TGTGCCAGCAGCCAAGAGGACAGGGACGAATTGAAGCAGTACTTC.

The CDR3 loop is CATRVGSGSYEQYF. The DNA of the CDR3 is TGTGCCACCCGGGTCGGGAGCGGCTCCTACGAGCAGTACTTC. This chain connects TRBV10-3 to TRBJ2-7, with TRBD2 as a possible D gene (6 bases). Germline-derived CDR1 and CDR2 are ENHRY and SYGVKD. V was cut by 10 bases and J by 0 bases, with 16 bases left in between. This CDR3 has 14 amino acids.